What follows are 9 T cell receptor beta chains derived from one specimen sequenced in a study of shared clonotypes between healthy human individuals. Some clones are missing from TCRdb's copy, which holds only in-frame ones; the method was immunoSEQ multiplex PCR. This sample has some 2,500,000 clones, with 80% to 95% found just once. Sequenced sample: naive CD4+ T cells from PBMCs. The subset here: CD45RA+ positively selected. The origin of the receptors is a man between 18 and 29 years old in good health. Some clones in this sample may be carry-over from other donors' samples.

A note on this clone: This same CDR3 is encoded by further DNA sequences in the sample. The chain couples TRBV7-2 to TRBJ2-7, with TRBD1 matching 7 bases. V shed 5 bases, J shed 4 bases, and the junction held 2 bases outside the gene matches. The CDR3 contains 12 residues. The germline gives CDR1 SGHTA, CDR2 FQGNSA. CDR3 region: CASSRQGYEQYF. In DNA form, the CDR3 reads TGTGCCAGCAGCCGACAGGGTTACGAGCAGTACTTC.

The chain joins TRBV5-5 to TRBJ2-7; D tentatively reads TRBD1 or TRBD2 (5 bases each). The length of the CDR3 is 15 residues. The germline CDR1 and CDR2 sequences are SGHKS and YYEKEE (reference sequence). V was trimmed by 4 bases and J by 3 bases, leaving 17 bases between them. The CDR3 is CASSDNPGPLYEQYF. As DNA, the CDR3 is TGTGCCAGCAGCGATAATCCGGGACCCCTCTACGAGCAGTACTTC.

This clone was observed once. The V call is TRBV27, the J call TRBJ2-1, with 14 nucleotides matching TRBD2. The junction had 19 bases not matched to a gene; V was cut back by 4 bases and J by 2 bases. Per germline, CDR1 MNHEY and CDR2 SMNVEV (reference sequence). This CDR3 contains 22 residues. CDR3 sequence reads: CASSSLTSGRARAVGPYNEQFF. The CDR3 bases are TGTGCCAGCAGTTCCCTGACTAGCGGGAGGGCCCGGGCCGTTGGACCCTACAATGAGCAGTTCTTC.

This rearrangement joins TRBV6-7 to TRBJ2-5; 12 bases match TRBD2. TRBV6-7 is recorded as an ORF, its role being uncertain. CDR3 size: 15 residues. V was pared by 11 bases and J by 3 bases, with 10 bases of the junction left unmatched. The CDR3 DNA sequence: TGTGCCGCCAGGCTAGCGGGAGGGTTTGAAGAGACCCAGTACTTC. This sequence encodes CAARLAGGFEETQYF.

The rearrangement joins TRBV28 to TRBJ1-2, with D maybe TRBD1 (5 bases). From germline, CDR1 is MDHEN and CDR2 SYDVKM. V lost 1 base to trimming and J lost 6 bases, with 18 bases between them. The CDR3 extends over 16 amino acids. CDR3 loop: CASSLLWQTESHGYTF. The CDR3 coding sequence is TGTGCCAGCAGTTTATTATGGCAGACAGAGTCCCATGGCTACACCTTC.

The gene calls are TRBV7-2 and TRBJ1-1; D ambiguous. Per germline, CDR1 SGHTA and CDR2 FQGNSA. CDR3 length: 15 amino acids. V lost 5 bases, J lost 0 bases, and 13 bases lay in between. CDR3 DNA: TGTGCCAGCAGCGTAGGCCCCTCGATGAACACTGAAGCTTTCTTT. This encodes CASSVGPSMNTEAFF. Full variable domain (missing parts from reference TRBV7-2 and TRBJ1-1): GAGVSQSPSNKVTEKGKDVELRCDPISGHTALYWYRQSLGQGLEFLIYFQGNSAPDKSGLPSDRFSAERTGGSVSTLTIQRTQQEDSAVYLCASSVGPSMNTEAFFGQGTRLTVV.

The rearrangement uses TRBV4-1 and TRBJ1-5; possibly TRBD1 for D (6 bases). The CDR3 is made up of 16 amino acids. With 2 bases removed from V and 5 bases from J, the gap between germline ends came to 16 bases. From germline, CDR1 is MGHRA and CDR2 YSYEKL. CDR3 in DNA: TGCGCCAGCAGCCAAAGTGATCAGGGGATGCATCAGCCCCAGCATTTT. Translated, it gives CASSQSDQGMHQPQHF.

The chain recombines TRBV6-6 with TRBJ1-1; D possibly corresponds to TRBD1 (5 bases). This CDR3 contains 14 residues. The germline V gene encodes CDR1 MNHNY and CDR2 SVGAGI (reference sequence). Trimming took off 6 bases at V and 3 bases at J, with 14 bases between the two ends. The DNA for the CDR3 is TGTGCCAGCAGATCAGAAACAGGTTACACTGAAGCTTTCTTT. This sequence encodes CASRSETGYTEAFF.

As for this clone: In the same sample, other DNA sequences code for this CDR3. This chain joins TRBV7-9 and TRBJ2-1; 14 nucleotides line up with TRBD2. The J segment lost 0 bases and the V segment lost 3 bases, leaving 1 base of the junction unmatched. CDR1 and CDR2 (germline): SEHNR, FQNEAQ (reference sequence). The CDR3 is 17 residues long. For the CDR3, the DNA is TGTGCCAGCAGCTTTGGGACTAGCGGGAGCTCCTACAATGAGCAGTTCTTC. Amino acids: CASSFGTSGSSYNEQFF.